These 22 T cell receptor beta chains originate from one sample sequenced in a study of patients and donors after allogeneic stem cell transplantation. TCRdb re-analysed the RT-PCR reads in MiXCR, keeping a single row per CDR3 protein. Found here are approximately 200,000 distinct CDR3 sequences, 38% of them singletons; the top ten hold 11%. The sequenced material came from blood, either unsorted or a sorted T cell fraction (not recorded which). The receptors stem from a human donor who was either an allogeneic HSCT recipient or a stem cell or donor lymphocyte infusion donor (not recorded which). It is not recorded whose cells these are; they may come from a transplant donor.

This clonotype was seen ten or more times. The DNA for the CDR3 is TGCAGTGCTAGCCCGACATGGGAGGAAAACACCATATATTTT. As protein: CSASPTWEENTIYF. The chain links TRBV20-1 to TRBJ1-3; D is unresolved. The CDR3 runs 14 residues. Germline CDR1 DFQATT, CDR2 SNEGSKA (reference sequence). Trimming cost V 3 bases and J 6 bases, with 15 bases left between them.

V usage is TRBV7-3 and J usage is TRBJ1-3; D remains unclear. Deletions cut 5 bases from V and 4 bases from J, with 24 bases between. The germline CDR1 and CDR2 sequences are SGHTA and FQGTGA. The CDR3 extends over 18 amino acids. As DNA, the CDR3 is TGTGCCAGCAGCCCACAAGAAAGCGTAACCAGGTCCGGAAACACCATATATTTT. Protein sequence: CASSPQESVTRSGNTIYF.

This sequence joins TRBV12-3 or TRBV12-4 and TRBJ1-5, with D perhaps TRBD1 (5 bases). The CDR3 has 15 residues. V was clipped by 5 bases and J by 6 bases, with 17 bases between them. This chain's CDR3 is CASSLGSYGAQPQHF. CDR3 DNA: TGTGCCAGCAGTCTCGGGTCCTACGGGGCTCAGCCCCAGCATTTT.

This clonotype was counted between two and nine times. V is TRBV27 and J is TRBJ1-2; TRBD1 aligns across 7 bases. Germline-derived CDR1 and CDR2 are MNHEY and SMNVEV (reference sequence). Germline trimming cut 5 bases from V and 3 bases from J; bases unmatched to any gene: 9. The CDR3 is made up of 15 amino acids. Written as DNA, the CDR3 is TGTGCCAGCAGTCCCAAACAGGGGAGGGACTATGGCTACACCTTC. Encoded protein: CASSPKQGRDYGYTF.

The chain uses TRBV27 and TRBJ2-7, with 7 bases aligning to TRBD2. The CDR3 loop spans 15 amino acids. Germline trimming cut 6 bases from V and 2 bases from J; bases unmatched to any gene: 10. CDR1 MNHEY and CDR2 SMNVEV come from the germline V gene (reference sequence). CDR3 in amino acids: CASSPLGRGAYEQYF. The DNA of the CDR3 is TGTGCCAGCAGCCCCTTGGGTCGGGGGGCCTACGAGCAGTACTTC.

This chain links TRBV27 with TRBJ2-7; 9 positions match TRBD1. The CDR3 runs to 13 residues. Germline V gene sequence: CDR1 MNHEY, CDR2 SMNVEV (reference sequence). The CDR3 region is CSLGDRGVHEQYF. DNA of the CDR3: TGTTCCCTCGGAGACAGGGGGGTCCACGAGCAGTACTTC.

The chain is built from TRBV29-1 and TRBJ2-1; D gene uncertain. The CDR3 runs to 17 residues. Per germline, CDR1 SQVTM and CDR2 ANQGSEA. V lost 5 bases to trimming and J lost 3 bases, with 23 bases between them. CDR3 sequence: CSVLYAVRTANYNEQFF. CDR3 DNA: TGCAGCGTTCTCTACGCGGTGAGGACCGCAAACTACAATGAGCAGTTCTTC.

The CDR3 DNA follows: TGTGCCAGCATGCCAGGGGCAGGTTGGGGCAATGAAAAACTGTTTTTT. It codes for CASMPGAGWGNEKLFF. V and J are TRBV12-3 or TRBV12-4 and TRBJ1-4; D might be TRBD1 (6 bases). Trimming pared 7 bases from V and 5 bases from J, leaving 20 bases between. CDR3 size: 16 residues.

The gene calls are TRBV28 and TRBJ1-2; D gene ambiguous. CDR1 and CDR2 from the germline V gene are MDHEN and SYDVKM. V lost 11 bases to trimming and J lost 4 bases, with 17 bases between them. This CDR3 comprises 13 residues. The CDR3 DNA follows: TGTGCCTGCATAGACTCTTACACCTATGGCTACACCTTC. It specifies CACIDSYTYGYTF.

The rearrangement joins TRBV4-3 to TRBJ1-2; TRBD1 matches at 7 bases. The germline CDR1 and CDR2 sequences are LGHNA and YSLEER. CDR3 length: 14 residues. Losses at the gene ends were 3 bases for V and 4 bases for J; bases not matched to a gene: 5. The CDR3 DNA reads TGCGCCAGCAGCCAGGGACAGATGGGCTATGGCTACACCTTC. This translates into CASSQGQMGYGYTF.

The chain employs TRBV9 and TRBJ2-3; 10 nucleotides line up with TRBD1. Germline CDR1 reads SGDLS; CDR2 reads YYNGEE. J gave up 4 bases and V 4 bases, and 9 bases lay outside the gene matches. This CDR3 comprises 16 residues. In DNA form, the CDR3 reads TGTGCCAGCAGCCCTAGCCCTGGGACAGGGGCAGATACGCAGTATTTT. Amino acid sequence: CASSPSPGTGADTQYF.

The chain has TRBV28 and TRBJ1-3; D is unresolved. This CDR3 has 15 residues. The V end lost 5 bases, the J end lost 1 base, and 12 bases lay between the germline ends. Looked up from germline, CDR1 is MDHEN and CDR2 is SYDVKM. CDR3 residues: CASSRYSTSGNTIYF. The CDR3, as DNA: TGTGCCAGCAGTCGCTATAGTACGTCTGGAAACACCATATATTTT. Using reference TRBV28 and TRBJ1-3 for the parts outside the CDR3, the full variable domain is DVKVTQSSRYLVKRTGEKVFLECVQDMDHENMFWYRQDPGLGLRLIYFSYDVKMKEKGDIPEGYSVSREKKERFSLILESASTNQTSMYLCASSRYSTSGNTIYFGEGSWLTVV.

CDR3 in DNA: TGCAGTGCTAGACGGGGGGGCCCCAATCAGCCCCAGCATTTT. It encodes CSARRGGPNQPQHF. This rearrangement joins TRBV20-1 to TRBJ1-5; possibly TRBD1 for D (6 bases). Trimming removed 2 bases at V and 3 bases at J, with 11 bases between. This CDR3 has 14 residues. Germline V CDR1 and CDR2: DFQATT, SNEGSKA (reference sequence).

CDR3 amino acids: CASSLQGPNEKLFF. In DNA form, the CDR3 reads TGTGCCAGCAGCCTACAGGGCCCTAATGAAAAACTGTTTTTT. J is TRBJ1-4 and V is TRBV5-6; a possible D gene is TRBD1 (6 bases). CDR1 and CDR2 from the germline V gene are SGHDT and YYEEEE. The CDR3 runs 14 residues. Deletions cut 4 bases from V and 3 bases from J, with 10 bases between.

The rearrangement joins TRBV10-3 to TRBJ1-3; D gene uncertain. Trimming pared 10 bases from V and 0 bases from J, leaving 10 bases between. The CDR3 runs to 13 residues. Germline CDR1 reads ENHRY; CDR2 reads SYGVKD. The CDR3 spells CATSSISGNTIYF. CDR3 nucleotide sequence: TGTGCCACCTCTTCAATCTCTGGAAACACCATATATTTT.

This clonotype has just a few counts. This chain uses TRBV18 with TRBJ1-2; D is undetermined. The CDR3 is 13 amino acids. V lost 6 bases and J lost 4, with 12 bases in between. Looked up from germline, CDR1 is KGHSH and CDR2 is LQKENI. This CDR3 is CASSESEGYGYTF. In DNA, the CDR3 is TGTGCCAGCTCGGAGAGCGAGGGCTATGGCTACACCTTC.

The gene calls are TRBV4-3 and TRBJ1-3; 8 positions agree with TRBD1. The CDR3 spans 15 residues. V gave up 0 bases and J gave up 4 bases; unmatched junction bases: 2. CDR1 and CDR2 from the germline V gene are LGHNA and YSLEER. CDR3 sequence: CASSQDRGHGNTIYF. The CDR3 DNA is TGCGCCAGCAGCCAAGACAGGGGGCACGGAAACACCATATATTTT.

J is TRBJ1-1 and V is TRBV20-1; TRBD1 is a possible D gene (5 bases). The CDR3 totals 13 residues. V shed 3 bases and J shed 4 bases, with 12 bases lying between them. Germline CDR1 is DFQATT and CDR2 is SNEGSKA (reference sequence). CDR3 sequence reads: CSAREGSGTEAFF. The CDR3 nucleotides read TGCAGTGCTAGGGAGGGGAGCGGCACTGAAGCTTTCTTT.

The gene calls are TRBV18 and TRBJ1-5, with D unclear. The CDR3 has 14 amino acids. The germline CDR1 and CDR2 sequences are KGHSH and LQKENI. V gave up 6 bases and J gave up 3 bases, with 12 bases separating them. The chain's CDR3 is CASSPVGPNQPQHF. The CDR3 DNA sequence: TGTGCCAGCTCGCCGGTAGGCCCCAATCAGCCCCAGCATTTT.

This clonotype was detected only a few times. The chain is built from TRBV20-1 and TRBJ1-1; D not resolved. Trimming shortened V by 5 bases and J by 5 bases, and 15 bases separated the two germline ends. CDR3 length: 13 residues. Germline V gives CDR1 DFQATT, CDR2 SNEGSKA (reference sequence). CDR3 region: CSAPSRGNTEAFF. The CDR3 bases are TGCAGTGCTCCCTCGCGGGGAAATACTGAAGCTTTCTTT.

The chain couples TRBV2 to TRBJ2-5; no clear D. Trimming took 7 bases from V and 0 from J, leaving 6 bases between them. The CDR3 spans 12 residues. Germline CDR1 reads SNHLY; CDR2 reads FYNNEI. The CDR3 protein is CASTEYQETQYF. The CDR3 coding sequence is TGTGCCAGCACAGAGTACCAAGAGACCCAGTACTTC.

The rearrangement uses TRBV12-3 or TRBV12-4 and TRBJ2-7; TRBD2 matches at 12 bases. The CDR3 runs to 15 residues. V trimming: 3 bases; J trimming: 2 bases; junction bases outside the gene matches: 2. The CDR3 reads CASSFRTSGAYEQYF. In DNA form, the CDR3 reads TGTGCCAGCAGTTTTCGGACTAGCGGGGCCTACGAGCAGTACTTC.